The TCR beta chain under discussion was sequenced for a study of T cells expressing NK-cell markers. At the level of the study: Just one sequenced donor of eight was HCMV-seronegative, while seven were seropositive.

Production of TCR beta cDNA relied on 5'RACE template switching with UMIs. TCRdb reworked the 5' RACE reads into one entry per CDR3 protein, no DNA. Its table records 120,000 to 150,000 distinct CDR3 sequences. The CDR3 is 13 amino acids. Germline V gene data show CDR1 as SEHNR and CDR2 as FQNEAQ (reference sequence). The chain carries TRBV7-9 and TRBJ1-1. Material for sequencing was blood T cells: a sorted CD56 or NKG2C T cell subset, CD4+ or CD8+ T cells, or bulk PBMC T cells (not recorded which). The receptor's source is a man younger than 35 in good health. The CDR3 sequence is CASSFTGTHEAFF.